This passage covers 17 T cell receptor beta chains from one sample sequenced in a study of metastatic and nonmetastatic thyroid tumors. MiXCR was used by TCRdb to re-call the PCR reads. The repertoire holds 80,000 to 85,000 clones, with around 13% as singletons. Thyroid surgery had not been preceded by any treatment in any patient. The sequencing input was tumor tissue. The receptor source for this set is a female donor with papillary thyroid cancer or a benign thyroid nodule (not recorded which). Some clones in this sample may be carry-over from other donors' samples.

This clone was observed many times. This chain connects TRBV28 to TRBJ1-6; maybe TRBD1 (6 bases). CDR3 length: 15 amino acids. CDR1 is MDHEN, CDR2 SYDVKM, per germline. The V end lost 6 bases, the J end lost 0 bases, and 9 bases lay between the germline ends. CDR3 loop: CASRKGVSYNSPLHF. The CDR3 DNA follows: TGTGCCAGCAGGAAGGGGGTCTCCTATAATTCACCCCTCCACTTT.

This clone was detected many times. The gene calls are TRBV20-1 and TRBJ1-1, with a tentative D call TRBD1 (6 bases). The CDR3 is 14 residues long. Germline lookup yields CDR1 DFQATT and CDR2 SNEGSKA (reference sequence). V was pared by 6 bases and J by 0 bases, with 14 bases between. In DNA, the CDR3 is TGCAGTGCCCCAAAACAGGGCATGAACACTGAAGCTTTCTTT. Its translation is CSAPKQGMNTEAFF.

This clone occurred many times. This rearrangement joins TRBV11-3 to TRBJ2-2; D gene ambiguous. The CDR3 is 12 residues long. Germline CDR1 reads SGHNT; CDR2 reads YENEEA. With 8 bases removed from V and 6 bases from J, the gap between germline ends came to 10 bases. CDR3: CASGPGPGELFF. The CDR3 region has the DNA TGTGCCAGCGGGCCCGGACCCGGGGAGCTGTTTTTT.

This clone was seen ten or more times. The CDR3 loop is CAWSVSGLNEKLFF. CDR3 coding DNA: TGTGCCTGGAGTGTATCCGGGCTTAATGAAAAACTGTTTTTT. The chain employs TRBV30 and TRBJ1-4; D uncertain. Looked up from germline, CDR1 is GTSNPN and CDR2 is SVGIG (reference sequence). The CDR3 has 14 residues. V lost 0 bases, J lost 4 bases, and 9 bases lay in between.

This clone was detected many times. V usage is TRBV5-8 and J usage is TRBJ2-5, with D possibly being TRBD2 (6 bases). The germline V gene has CDR1 SGHTS and CDR2 YDEGEE. This CDR3 has 15 residues. V shed 2 bases and J shed 4 bases, with 15 bases lying between them. CDR3 nucleotide sequence: TGTGCCAGCAGCTTAACGGGACTCCGACGAGAGACCCAGTACTTC. This translates into CASSLTGLRRETQYF. The full variable domain, its missing parts supplied by reference TRBV5-8 and TRBJ2-5, is EAGVTQSPTHLIKTRGQQATLRCSPISGHTSVYWYQQALGLGLQFLLWYDEGEERNRGNFPPRFSGRQFPNYSSELNVNALELEDSALYLCASSLTGLRRETQYFGPGTRLLVL.

CDR3 nucleotide sequence: TGTGCCAGCAGCCCCAATCTAGCGCAGGGTGACGAGCAGTACTTC. It specifies CASSPNLAQGDEQYF. V is TRBV11-2 and J is TRBJ2-7, with D perhaps matching TRBD2 (6 bases). The germline gives CDR1 SGHAT, CDR2 FQNNGV. Trimming pared 5 bases from V and 5 bases from J, leaving 19 bases between. The CDR3 covers 15 residues.

This clone was detected many times. The chain employs TRBV12-3 or TRBV12-4 and TRBJ2-1; TRBD2 matches at 12 bases. The CDR3 is made up of 17 amino acids. After removal of 6 bases from V and 5 bases from J, the junction contained 11 bases not matched to a gene. The CDR3 protein is CASSRRLAGAIDNEQFF. The DNA for the CDR3 is TGTGCCAGCAGCCGCCGACTAGCGGGAGCAATAGACAATGAGCAGTTCTTC.

This clone was counted ten times or more. The chain recombines TRBV6-5 with TRBJ2-7; D is uncertain. Germline V CDR1 and CDR2: MNHEY, SVGAGI. V lost 0 bases to trimming and J lost 7 bases, with 4 bases between them. The CDR3 runs 11 residues. CDR3 nucleotides: TGTGCCAGCAGTTACTCGCAGGAGCAGTACTTC. Its translation is CASSYSQEQYF.

The gene calls are TRBV15 and TRBJ2-7; tentatively, D is TRBD1 (6 bases). In germline, CDR1 is LNHNV, CDR2 YYDKDF (reference sequence). The CDR3 spans 14 residues. V was pared by 2 bases and J by 7 bases, with 15 bases between. CDR3 DNA: TGTGCCACCAGCAGACCCTTACAGGGCGTTGAGCAGTACTTC. Protein: CATSRPLQGVEQYF.

To note about this clone: This may be a read error: a much more frequent sequence differs by one nucleotide. The same CDR3 arises from other DNA sequences in this sample as well. This sequence joins TRBV6-2 or TRBV6-3 and TRBJ2-1; no reliable D call. CDR3 length equals 12 residues. CDR1 is MNHEY, CDR2 SVGEGT, per germline. CDR3 DNA sequence: TGCGCCAGCAGTTCTAAGGTCAATGAGCAGTTCTTC. It encodes CASSSKVNEQFF.

This clone was observed at least ten times. The chain carries TRBV20-1 and TRBJ2-1; D possibly matches TRBD1 or TRBD2 (7 bases each). Trimming removed 4 bases at V and 2 bases at J, with 15 bases between. The germline V gene has CDR1 DFQATT and CDR2 SNEGSKA (reference sequence). The CDR3 length is 15 residues. CDR3 bases: TGCAGTGCTATCAGGGGGGGAGTAGCCTACAATGAGCAGTTCTTC. It is translated as CSAIRGGVAYNEQFF.

This clone was seen at least ten times. V is TRBV7-9 and J is TRBJ2-7, with 7 bases identical to TRBD2. Unmatched junction bases numbered 8, after V lost 4 bases and J lost 5 bases. The CDR3 is 14 residues long. Germline V gene lookup returns CDR1 SEHNR and CDR2 FQNEAQ (reference sequence). This chain's CDR3 is CASSSRDYPNEQYF. The CDR3 bases are TGTGCCAGCAGCTCCCGGGACTACCCTAACGAGCAGTACTTC. Using reference TRBV7-9 and TRBJ2-7 for the parts outside the CDR3, the full variable domain is DTGVSQNPRHKITKRGQNVTFRCDPISEHNRLYWYRQTLGQGPEFLTYFQNEAQLEKSRLLSDRFSAERPKGSFSTLEIQRTEQGDSAMYLCASSSRDYPNEQYFGPGTRLTVT.

This clone was detected ten times or more. The chain employs TRBV2 and TRBJ2-1; D is possibly TRBD2 (6 bases). V lost 6 bases to trimming and J lost 4 bases, with 10 bases between them. In germline, CDR1 is SNHLY, CDR2 FYNNEI. This CDR3 is built from 13 residues. In DNA form, the CDR3 reads TGTGCCAGCAGCGCGGGACCTTACAATGAGCAGTTCTTC. The encoded protein is CASSAGPYNEQFF.

This chain uses TRBV19 with TRBJ2-7, with D possibly TRBD2 on 6 matching bases. In germline, CDR1 is LNHDA, CDR2 SQIVND (reference sequence). The CDR3 runs to 13 residues. V was pared by 6 bases and J by 6 bases, with 15 bases between. Here the CDR3 reads CASRGGAGAEQYF. The CDR3 bases are TGTGCCAGTAGGGGCGGGGCCGGCGCCGAGCAGTACTTC.

The table lists this clone with a few counts. This may be a read error, as it is one base from a much larger clone. Written as DNA, the CDR3 is TGTGCCAGAGCGGGAGCCATCACAGATAGGCAGTATTTT. It is translated as CARAGAITDRQYF. The rearrangement uses TRBV2 and TRBJ2-3; 8 bases align to TRBD2. Germline assignment: CDR1 SNHLY and CDR2 FYNNEI. The CDR3 runs 13 residues.

This clone was found many times. Here the CDR3 DNA reads TGTGCCAGCAGTGGGAATGAAAAACTGTTTTTT. This encodes CASSGNEKLFF. This chain joins TRBV2 and TRBJ1-4; no reliable D call. Germline V gives CDR1 SNHLY, CDR2 FYNNEI. The V end lost 4 bases, the J end lost 5 bases, and 2 bases lay between the germline ends. The CDR3 extends over 11 amino acids.

A remark on this clone: This clone may be a read error of a much larger clone one base away. This CDR3 fails to terminate in the conserved phenylalanine or tryptophan, so it likely reflects a read error. The CDR3 region has the DNA TGTGCCAGCAGTTACGCAGGGGTATGGCAGTACTCC. Translation: CASSYAGVWQYS. The rearrangement links TRBV6-2 or TRBV6-3 to TRBJ2-7; D is possibly TRBD1 (6 bases). V was clipped by 2 bases and J by 9 bases, with 11 bases between them. The CDR3 extends over 12 amino acids. Germline CDR1 reads MNHEY; CDR2 reads SVGEGT.